Below, one TCR beta chain is given with its context. Its antigen remains unidentified. The protocol was immunoSEQ multiplex PCR, while the TCRdb copy is restricted to in-frame clones and leaves out a portion. Of about 54,000 clones in the sample, 65% to 80% were seen once. This sample is part of a study of radiotherapy plus CTLA-4 blockade in lung cancer. At the level of the study: Objective responses were documented in around 20% of patients, with disease control in just over 30%.

Each patient with chemo-refractory metastatic non-small-cell lung cancer was treated with focal radiation plus CTLA-4 blockade using ipilimumab. Study-level findings and limits: Best predicting response, reportedly, were early blood T cell clone dynamics, with interferon-beta. TCR clones originating in tumors grew in number in blood after radiotherapy plus ipilimumab.

This CDR3 spans 16 amino acids. V trimming: 4 bases; J trimming: 7 bases; junction bases outside the gene matches: 9. CDR1 is SGHKS and CDR2 is YYEKEE in the germline V gene (reference sequence). The starting material was peripheral blood, obtained from a patient treated with radiotherapy plus ipilimumab. This receptor was taken from a human donor with non-small cell lung cancer who had a partial response to radiotherapy plus ipilimumab. The chain has TRBV5-5 and TRBJ1-6; 9 bases fit TRBD1. The CDR3 region has the DNA TGTGCCAGCAGCGGAGAAGGACAGGGGAGCAATTCACCCCTCCACTTT. This gives the protein CASSGEGQGSNSPLHF.